Presented here are 9 T cell receptor beta chains from one specimen sequenced in a study of CD8 T cell repertoires and HIV-1 epitope variants. Sequencing used immunoSEQ multiplex PCR; TCRdb keeps in-frame clones, though not all of them. This table holds more than 85,000 clones, more than 65% found once. The sequencing sample was made of uncultured baseline CD8+ T cells from peripheral blood mononuclear cells (PBMCs). The source of these receptors is a male donor with HIV.

This chain connects TRBV7-6 to TRBJ2-3, with TRBD1 identical over 7 bases. In germline, CDR1 is SGHVS, CDR2 FNYEAQ. The CDR3 consists of 14 residues. V was clipped by 3 bases and J by 2 bases; unmatched bases: 2. The CDR3 DNA reads TGTGCCAGCAGCTTCGGACAGGACACAGATACGCAGTATTTT. Translated, it gives CASSFGQDTDTQYF.

There are a few counts of this clone. The chain combines TRBV6-5 with TRBJ2-3, with TRBD2 matching 7 bases. Germline assignment: CDR1 MNHEY and CDR2 SVGAGI. V was pared by 5 bases and J by 4 bases, with 6 bases of the junction left unmatched. The CDR3 consists of 14 residues. CDR3 bases: TGTGCCAGCAGTCTAGCGGCAATCGCAGATACGCAGTATTTT. Residues: CASSLAAIADTQYF.

V and J are TRBV6-5 and TRBJ1-1; D is perhaps TRBD1 (5 bases). This CDR3 region has 12 residues. The germline CDR1 and CDR2 sequences are MNHEY and SVGAGI. With 5 bases removed from V and 5 bases from J, the gap between germline ends came to 9 bases. CDR3 sequence (DNA): TGTGCCAGCAGTGTCGGGGGAACTGAAGCTTTCTTT. It encodes CASSVGGTEAFF.

The V call is TRBV6-6, the J call TRBJ1-5; D gene ambiguous. CDR3 length: 13 residues. V was clipped by 6 bases and J by 5 bases, with 11 bases between them. The germline gives CDR1 MNHNY, CDR2 SVGAGI (reference sequence). The CDR3 loop is CASSQVKYQPQHF. For the CDR3, the DNA is TGTGCCAGCAGCCAGGTAAAGTATCAGCCCCAGCATTTT.

This chain joins TRBV11-2 and TRBJ2-7, with 7 bases that match TRBD1. This CDR3 has 15 residues. V dropped 5 bases and J dropped 1; count of bases not matched to a gene: 8. CDR1 and CDR2 from the germline V gene are SGHAT and FQNNGV. The CDR3 reads CASSRPGQKSYEQYF. Here the CDR3 DNA reads TGTGCCAGCAGCCGACCGGGACAGAAGTCCTACGAGCAGTACTTC.

The gene calls are TRBV5-4 and TRBJ2-5, with 8 bases matching TRBD2. The J segment lost 4 bases and the V segment lost 4 bases, leaving 3 bases of the junction unmatched. CDR1 is SGHNT, CDR2 YYREEE, per germline (reference sequence). This CDR3 has 13 residues. CDR3 amino acids: CASSAGLGETQYF. The DNA of the CDR3 is TGTGCCAGCAGCGCGGGACTAGGAGAGACCCAGTACTTC.

V is TRBV5-4 and J is TRBJ2-3; TRBD2 is a possible D gene (6 bases). Germline CDR1 SGHNT, CDR2 YYREEE (reference sequence). Between the trimmed V and J ends, which lost 4 bases and 0 bases, there was a span of 15 bases. The CDR3 is made up of 16 amino acids. The CDR3 DNA reads as TGTGCCAGCAGCAGACTAGTCGGGGTCAGCACAGATACGCAGTATTTT. Its translation: CASSRLVGVSTDTQYF.

This clone was seen only a few times. The chain links TRBV16 to TRBJ1-4, with D uncertain. Between the trimmed V and J ends, which lost 4 bases and 8 bases, there was a span of 11 bases. The CDR3 is 13 residues long. CDR1 and CDR2 (germline): KGHSY, FQNENV. CDR3 sequence reads: CASSPSASEKLFF. CDR3 bases: TGTGCCAGCAGCCCCTCGGCAAGCGAAAAACTGTTTTTT.

The chain recombines TRBV28 with TRBJ1-5; 7 positions match TRBD1. The trim removed 5 bases at V and 4 bases at J, leaving 5 bases unmatched. Germline CDR1 reads MDHEN; CDR2 reads SYDVKM. CDR3 length: 14 residues. This CDR3 reads CASSRQGGNQPQHF. The CDR3 DNA reads TGTGCCAGCAGTAGACAGGGTGGGAATCAGCCCCAGCATTTT.